This T cell receptor beta chain is from a study of blood T cell repertoires in COVID-19. Whole-study context: PBMCs, B-cell-depleted T cells, or T cells provided the cDNA or gDNA that made up the material.

CDR1 and CDR2 (germline): GTSNPN, SVGIG (reference sequence). The CDR3 is 14 amino acids. V lost 7 bases and J 2 bases, leaving 16 bases between the germline ends. Original analysis: Estimation of nucleated cell counts relied on the amplification of reference gene primers. Profiled with immunoSEQ multiplex PCR; TCRdb holds only in-frame clones, not every one. D and trimming were read from the DNA, whereas the V and J calls and clone size are those reported in that table. The repertoire consists of some 90,000 clones, with 90% occurring once and the leading ten covering around 4.1%. Sequenced: peripheral blood. This clonotype originated in a woman of 80 years or more with active or convalescent COVID-19. The J gene is TRBJ2-3, the V gene TRBV30, with D unclear. The CDR3 loop is CASMTGTLTDTQYF. CDR3 DNA: TGTGCCTCAATGACTGGCACACTCACAGATACGCAGTATTTT. Full variable domain (missing parts from reference TRBV30 and TRBJ2-3): SQTIHQWPATLVQPVGSPLSLECTVEGTSNPNLYWYRQAAGRGLQLLFYSVGIGQISSEVPQNLSASRPQDRQFILSSKKLLLSDSGFYLCASMTGTLTDTQYFGPGTRLTVL.